The clone carrying this T cell receptor (beta chain) was observed a handful of times. Its antigen remains unknown. The sample comes from a study of cytomegalovirus exposure and HLA in healthy donors. Overall study findings and caveats: According to an earlier analysis, most TCR beta V segments yielded productive rearrangements about 90% or about 30% of the time. Rates of TCR association differed by HLA locus in a later analysis, with DRB1 highest and HLA-C lowest. After further analysis at a later stage, some 15,000 TCR beta sequences were associated with HLA alleles at 0.05 false discovery rate.

The PCR was carried out with 60 Vbeta primers and 13 Jbeta primers. Only in-frame clones appear in the TCRdb table, and some are missing; sequencing was by immunoSEQ multiplex PCR. This sample has around 210,000 clones, with 80% to 90% found just once. Germline CDR1 and CDR2: SEHNR and FQNEAQ (reference sequence). This CDR3 spans 14 amino acids. V lost 5 bases and J 2 bases, leaving 10 bases between the germline ends. This chain connects TRBV7-9 to TRBJ2-1; TRBD2 might be the D (6 bases). The TCR originated in a girl aged 2-10 years in good health and CMV-seronegative. Input material: PBMCs. The CDR3 DNA sequence: TGTGCCAGCAGCCCACGGGGGACCTACAATGAGCAGTTCTTC. It translates to CASSPRGTYNEQFF.